Here is one T cell receptor (beta chain) with its context. The CDR3 is 15 amino acids. Germline V gives CDR1 MDHEN, CDR2 SYDVKM. This specimen belongs to a study of T cells expressing NK-cell markers. The TCR beta cDNA came from 5'RACE template switching with UMIs. TCRdb processed the 5' RACE reads again and assigns one entry to each CDR3 protein, with no DNA. Recorded here are roughly 150,000 distinct CDR3 sequences; the top ten clones represent roughly a fifth. Sequenced: blood T cells: a sorted CD56 or NKG2C T cell subset, CD4+ or CD8+ T cells, or bulk PBMC T cells (not recorded which). The receptor's source is a man aged 18-75 years in good health. This chain links TRBV28 with TRBJ2-2; TCRdb outputs TRBD1, but without DNA this stays unchecked. The CDR3 loop is CASRTGVKNTGELFF.